The 9 T cell receptor beta chains below all came from one sample that was sequenced in a study of blood T cells in healthy people across ages. A sample-barcoded 5' primer and a J-beta primer mix were used in a second PCR of roughly 6 to 11 cycles. Using its own MiXCR run on the 5' RACE reads, TCRdb lists one record per CDR3 protein. The sample consists of around 850,000 distinct CDR3 sequences, around 36% of them appearing once. The sample consisted of blood. The source of these receptors is a man aged 18 to 29 in good health.

The chain employs TRBV29-1 and TRBJ2-7; D is possibly TRBD2 (6 bases). V was shortened by 4 bases and J by 2 bases, with 9 bases between the two germline ends. The CDR3 loop spans 12 amino acids. From germline, CDR1 is SQVTM and CDR2 ANQGSEA. The CDR3 region has the DNA TGCAGCGTTGCGGACTACCCCTACGAGCAGTACTTC. Translated: CSVADYPYEQYF.

About this clonotype itself: A much larger clone lies one base from this, so it may be a read error. Because it lacks the conserved phenylalanine or tryptophan at the end, this CDR3 is likely a read error. The rearrangement uses TRBV5-5 and TRBJ2-3; D is unresolved. This CDR3 is 14 amino acids long. The V end lost 0 bases, the J end lost 5 bases, and 10 bases lay between the germline ends. The germline CDR1 and CDR2 sequences are SGHKS and YYEKEE (reference sequence). Here the CDR3 DNA reads TGTGCCAGCAGCTTGGCGAAAGGTTTAGATACGCAGTATTCT. This encodes CASSLAKGLDTQYS.

A few counts support this clonotype. This sequence joins TRBV20-1 and TRBJ1-2; TRBD1 might be the D (5 bases). The CDR3 sequence is 16 residues long. The germline gives CDR1 DFQATT, CDR2 SNEGSKA (reference sequence). V shed 1 base and J shed 3 bases, with 18 bases lying between them. The CDR3 here is CSARARTPGTDYGYTF. CDR3 coding DNA: TGCAGTGCTAGAGCCCGAACCCCCGGGACGGACTATGGCTACACCTTC.

A few counts support this clonotype. The chain employs TRBV12-3 or TRBV12-4 and TRBJ2-1, with D perhaps matching TRBD1 or TRBD2 (5 bases each). CDR3 length: 12 amino acids. V lost 1 base, J lost 14 bases, and 12 bases lay in between. The CDR3 bases are TGTGCCAGCAGTTTAGGGGGGTTGATTGAGTTCTTC. It yields the protein CASSLGGLIEFF.

The chain uses TRBV5-1 and TRBJ2-7; D is uncertain. Germline CDR1 and CDR2: SGHRS and YFSETQ. Trimming removed 8 bases from V and 1 base from J, with 13 bases in between. The length of the CDR3 is 13 residues. DNA of the CDR3: TGCGCCAGTAAGTGGTGGGGTTCCTACGAGCAGTACTTC. It yields the protein CASKWWGSYEQYF.

V usage is TRBV21-1 and J usage is TRBJ2-7; the D call of TRBD1 is as the table states it, not checked on the DNA. TRBV21-1 is flagged as a pseudogene. This CDR3 is built from 16 residues. The chain's CDR3 is CASSKARRGPSYEQYF. The CDR3 DNA reads TGTGCCAGCAGCAAAGCGCGAAGGGGGCCCTCCTACGAGCAGTACTTC.

In its sample, this clonotype was seen a few times. The chain links TRBV27 to TRBJ1-1; D call uncertain. CDR1 MNHEY and CDR2 SMNVEV come from the germline V gene (reference sequence). Trimming shortened V by 3 bases and J by 0 bases, and 14 bases separated the two germline ends. This CDR3 contains 16 residues. The CDR3 sequence is CASSFIGYRVNTEAFF. Here the CDR3 DNA reads TGTGCCAGCAGTTTTATCGGGTATCGAGTGAACACTGAAGCTTTCTTT.

V gene TRBV27 combines with J gene TRBJ1-1, with D perhaps matching TRBD1 (6 bases). V lost 5 bases and J 11 bases, leaving 15 bases between the germline ends. Looked up from germline, CDR1 is MNHEY and CDR2 is SMNVEV (reference sequence). The CDR3 extends over 12 amino acids. The DNA of the CDR3 is TGTGCCAGCAGTGCCTGGGGGCTGGAGGCTTTCTTT. Residues: CASSAWGLEAFF.

In this sample, this clonotype turned up many times. This sequence joins TRBV12-3 or TRBV12-4 and TRBJ2-1; tentatively, D is TRBD1 (6 bases). V lost 1 base and J 0 bases, leaving 7 bases between the germline ends. This CDR3 contains 15 residues. CDR3 nucleotides: TGTGCCAGCAGTTTAGGGACAGACTCCTACAATGAGCAGTTCTTC. It specifies CASSLGTDSYNEQFF.